The clone carrying this TCR beta chain was seen only a few times. Method: immunoSEQ multiplex PCR; TCRdb's copy keeps in-frame clones and lacks some. The table has around 260,000 clones, 70% to 90% seen once; the top ten hold less than 3%. This sample is drawn from a study of blood T cell repertoires in COVID-19. Trimming took off 4 bases at V and 11 bases at J, with 21 bases between the two ends. The CDR3 length is 15 residues. Germline CDR1 reads MNHEY; CDR2 reads SVGEGT. This sequence originates from a woman aged 30 to 39 with active or convalescent COVID-19. This chain links TRBV6-2 or TRBV6-3 with TRBJ1-3; D uncertain. The sample comprised peripheral blood. CDR3 nucleotides: TGTGCCAGCAGTTCCATGCTGGCGGGTAAAAGGGCCATATATTTT. Translating it yields CASSSMLAGKRAIYF.